The 22 T cell receptor beta chains listed next were all sequenced from one sample in a study of T cells in Graves' hyperthyroidism and ophthalmopathy. Researchers took RNA transcripts and amplified the TCR beta CDR3 regions from them. TCR CDR3 regions were first amplified by RT-PCR with HTBI primers. TCRdb recomputed calls from the multiplex PCR reads with MiXCR, one row per CDR3 protein. The data show about 410,000 distinct CDR3 sequences, roughly 15% seen once. Input material: blood. These receptors all come from a man younger than 30 with Graves' ophthalmopathy.

The chain combines TRBV15 with TRBJ1-2, with a weak D call TRBD1 (6 bases). V lost 3 bases to trimming and J lost 4 bases, with 18 bases between them. Germline-derived CDR1 and CDR2 are LNHNV and YYDKDF (reference sequence). The CDR3 runs to 16 residues. The CDR3 loop reads CATSSLYETGFYGYTF. In DNA, the CDR3 is TGTGCCACCAGCAGCTTATACGAGACAGGATTCTATGGCTACACCTTC.

In this sample, this clonotype turned up a few times. The chain's CDR3 is CASSYRERGGTRRDTQYF. CDR3 bases: TGTGCCAGCAGTTACAGGGAGCGGGGGGGAACTAGGAGAGATACGCAGTATTTT. This chain uses TRBV6-5 with TRBJ2-3; 10 positions match TRBD2. CDR3 length: 18 amino acids. Germline CDR1 MNHEY, CDR2 SVGAGI. V trimming: 2 bases; J trimming: 5 bases; junction bases outside the gene matches: 13.

V is TRBV12-3 or TRBV12-4 and J is TRBJ1-4, with TRBD1 matching 9 bases. V was clipped by 7 bases and J by 10 bases; unmatched bases: 7. This CDR3 is 13 amino acids long. The CDR3 DNA follows: TGTGCCAGCACCGGGACAGGGCTAAGAAAACTGTTTTTT. It encodes CASTGTGLRKLFF.

This rearrangement joins TRBV7-9 to TRBJ2-3; 12 bases are a match to TRBD1. The germline V gene has CDR1 SEHNR and CDR2 FQNEAQ (reference sequence). The CDR3 length is 16 residues. V dropped 5 bases and J dropped 6; count of bases not matched to a gene: 9. The CDR3 DNA is TGTGCCAGCAGCCCGGGACAGGGGGCTTTCAGGGATACGCAGTATTTT. Protein sequence: CASSPGQGAFRDTQYF.

There are many counts of this clonotype. The chain recombines TRBV29-1 with TRBJ2-5, with 9 bases fitting TRBD2. Germline trimming cut 4 bases from V and 3 bases from J; bases unmatched to any gene: 6. Germline loops: CDR1 SQVTM, CDR2 ANQGSEA. This CDR3 has 14 amino acids. CDR3 in amino acids: CSVVPWTSEETQYF. The CDR3 coding sequence is TGCAGCGTTGTCCCTTGGACTAGCGAAGAGACCCAGTACTTC.

This clonotype was detected many times. V gene TRBV11-2 combines with J gene TRBJ1-5, with 12 positions matching TRBD1. J gave up 6 bases and V 4 bases, and 10 bases lay outside the gene matches. Per the germline V gene, CDR1 is SGHAT and CDR2 is FQNNGV. The CDR3 has 17 amino acids. The CDR3 here is CASSSHRDRGRGQPQHF. For the CDR3, the DNA is TGTGCCAGCAGCTCTCACCGGGACAGGGGGCGCGGTCAGCCCCAGCATTTT.

This clonotype turned up a few times. This chain uses TRBV10-1 with TRBJ1-5; D is perhaps TRBD1 (6 bases). Trimming cost V 8 bases and J 6 bases, with 8 bases left between them. CDR3 length equals 11 residues. Germline V gives CDR1 WNHNN, CDR2 SYGVQD (reference sequence). In DNA, the CDR3 is TGCGCCAGCCTCAGGGGTCAGCCCCAGCATTTT. This codes for CASLRGQPQHF.

This clonotype was counted ten times or more. The V and J genes are TRBV13 and TRBJ2-3, with TRBD1 as a possible D gene (6 bases). The V end was cut by 5 bases, the J end by 2 bases, with 11 bases between. CDR1 PRHDT and CDR2 FYEKMQ come from the germline V gene (reference sequence). The CDR3 contains 14 residues. The CDR3 DNA sequence: TGTGCCAGCAGCCCCGGACAGCCCACAGATACGCAGTATTTT. This gives the protein CASSPGQPTDTQYF.

This clonotype was recorded many times. The gene calls are TRBV5-1 and TRBJ1-2; D is perhaps TRBD1 (6 bases). CDR3 length: 14 amino acids. Trimming stripped 0 bases from V and 8 bases from J, with 14 bases between. The germline CDR1 and CDR2 sequences are SGHRS and YFSETQ. CDR3 in DNA: TGCGCCAGCAGCTTGGCCCTAGCAGGGGACGGCTACACCTTC. Protein sequence: CASSLALAGDGYTF.

The chain uses TRBV27 and TRBJ2-3, with 8 bases fitting TRBD1. V lost 5 bases and J lost 8; bases outside the gene matches: 15. The length of the CDR3 is 16 residues. CDR1 is MNHEY, CDR2 SMNVEV, per germline (reference sequence). CDR3 residues: CASSQTDRAIIGTQYF. The CDR3 nucleotides read TGTGCCAGCAGTCAAACGGACAGGGCCATAATAGGTACGCAGTATTTT.

As concerns this clonotype: A read error is possible here, since a much larger clone lies one base away. This chain connects TRBV29-1 to TRBJ2-7; TRBD1 matches 8 bases. With 6 bases clipped from V and 2 bases from J, the junction kept 6 bases outside the gene matches. The CDR3 is made up of 13 amino acids. Germline V gives CDR1 SQVTM, CDR2 ANQGSEA. CDR3 sequence (DNA): TGCAGCGTCCCGGGACAGGACACCTACGAGCAGTACTTC. Translating gives CSVPGQDTYEQYF.

This clonotype was seen ten or more times. The V gene is TRBV30, the J gene TRBJ1-2; D is uncertain. Germline CDR1 is GTSNPN and CDR2 is SVGIG (reference sequence). CDR3 length equals 11 residues. The V end lost 2 bases, the J end lost 5 bases, and 6 bases lay between the germline ends. The CDR3 is CAWSPQYGYTF. Here the CDR3 DNA reads TGTGCCTGGAGTCCCCAGTATGGCTACACCTTC. The entire variable domain, with the rest obtained from reference TRBV30 and TRBJ1-2, is as follows: SQTIHQWPATLVQPVGSPLSLECTVEGTSNPNLYWYRQAAGRGLQLLFYSVGIGQISSEVPQNLSASRPQDRQFILSSKKLLLSDSGFYLCAWSPQYGYTFGSGTRLTVV.

V and J are TRBV5-1 and TRBJ2-7; 10 nucleotides line up with TRBD1. Germline V gives CDR1 SGHRS, CDR2 YFSETQ. V trimming: 3 bases; J trimming: 7 bases; junction bases outside the gene matches: 7. The CDR3 runs to 14 residues. Here the CDR3 DNA reads TGCGCCAGCAGCTCCGGGGACAGGGGCGGGGAGCAGTACTTC. The encoded protein is CASSSGDRGGEQYF.

This clonotype has ten or more counts. The chain recombines TRBV6-1 with TRBJ2-7, with 8 bases fitting TRBD1. This CDR3 comprises 13 residues. The germline gives CDR1 MNHNS, CDR2 SASEGT. The V gene end was trimmed by 7 bases and the J gene end by 1 base; junction bases not matched to a gene: 3. DNA for the CDR3: TGTGCCAGCATCAGACAGGGGTCCTACGAGCAGTACTTC. Encoded protein: CASIRQGSYEQYF.

The table lists this clonotype with many counts. This rearrangement joins TRBV5-1 to TRBJ1-1; TRBD1 aligns across 8 bases. Germline V lookup: CDR1 SGHRS, CDR2 YFSETQ. The CDR3 is 14 amino acids. V lost 3 bases and J lost 6; bases outside the gene matches: 7. The CDR3 coding sequence is TGCGCCAGCAGCTCGAATCAGGGGGCTTCTGAAGCTTTCTTT. Protein product: CASSSNQGASEAFF. The variable domain in full, with the rest retrieved from reference TRBV5-1 and TRBJ1-1, is KAGVTQTPRYLIKTRGQQVTLSCSPISGHRSVSWYQQTPGQGLQFLFEYFSETQRNKGNFPGRFSGRQFSNSRSEMNVSTLELGDSALYLCASSSNQGASEAFFGQGTRLTVV.

The table lists this clonotype with many counts. This chain uses TRBV5-1 with TRBJ2-7; D gene ambiguous. With 1 base removed from V and 3 bases from J, the gap between germline ends came to 20 bases. Germline V gives CDR1 SGHRS, CDR2 YFSETQ. The CDR3 is 17 residues long. The CDR3 DNA is TGCGCCAGCAGCTTGTTTGCACCCAAGGGCTCCCACTACGAGCAGTACTTC. It specifies CASSLFAPKGSHYEQYF.

At least ten counts were recorded for this clonotype. The chain carries TRBV12-3 or TRBV12-4 and TRBJ2-3; D might be TRBD2 (6 bases). CDR3 length: 14 amino acids. V was pared by 6 bases and J by 2 bases, with 12 bases between. The CDR3 loop is CASSERGNTDTQYF. CDR3 sequence (DNA): TGTGCCAGCAGCGAACGGGGGAACACAGATACGCAGTATTTT.

Many counts were recorded for this clonotype. DNA for the CDR3: TGTGCCAGCAGCTTAGGAAGGCTAGGGGTGGGGGACGCTGAAGCTTTCTTT. Translated, it gives CASSLGRLGVGDAEAFF. V and J are TRBV7-8 and TRBJ1-1; D possibly corresponds to TRBD1 (5 bases). CDR3 size: 17 residues. Per the germline V gene, CDR1 is SGHVS and CDR2 is FQNEAQ. V was clipped by 1 base and J by 6 bases, with 21 bases between them.

This clonotype was counted at least ten times. The chain carries TRBV20-1 and TRBJ2-1; 8 bases match TRBD1. Germline CDR1 reads DFQATT; CDR2 reads SNEGSKA (reference sequence). CDR3 size: 15 residues. Trimming cost V 2 bases and J 2 bases; bases outside gene matches: 5. CDR3 sequence (DNA): TGCAGTGCTAGAAGTCGGACAGGGCCCTACAATGAGCAGTTCTTC. Translation gives CSARSRTGPYNEQFF.

Regarding this clonotype: Since a much larger clone is just one base distant, this may be a read error. The chain employs TRBV6-2 or TRBV6-3 and TRBJ1-2, with 7 nucleotides matching TRBD1. This CDR3 comprises 18 residues. Germline CDR1 and CDR2: MNHEY and SVGEGT. The DNA for the CDR3 is TGTGCCAGCAGTCGGTATCTAGGCATAGGGGGCACTAACTATGGCCACACCTTC. Protein sequence: CASSRYLGIGGTNYGHTF.

This clonotype was seen only a few times. The genes are TRBV7-3 and TRBJ2-4, with D perhaps matching TRBD2 (5 bases). CDR1 and CDR2 (germline): SGHTA, FQGTGA. There are 13 residues in the CDR3. Trimming shortened V by 2 bases and J by 8 bases, and 10 bases separated the two germline ends. The CDR3 DNA reads as TGTGCCAGCAGCTTACGGGGAATGGACATTCAGTACTTC. It encodes CASSLRGMDIQYF.

Comments on this clonotype: The junction and the germline gene differ at one end; a read error may be behind it. The chain is built from TRBV14 and TRBJ1-3, with D possibly TRBD1 on 5 matching bases. CDR3 size: 14 residues. CDR1 and CDR2 (germline): SGHDN, FVKESK. The CDR3 loop reads CASRERGAGDTIYF. For the CDR3, the DNA is TGTGCCAGCCGGGAGAGGGGAGCTGGAGACACCATATATTTT.